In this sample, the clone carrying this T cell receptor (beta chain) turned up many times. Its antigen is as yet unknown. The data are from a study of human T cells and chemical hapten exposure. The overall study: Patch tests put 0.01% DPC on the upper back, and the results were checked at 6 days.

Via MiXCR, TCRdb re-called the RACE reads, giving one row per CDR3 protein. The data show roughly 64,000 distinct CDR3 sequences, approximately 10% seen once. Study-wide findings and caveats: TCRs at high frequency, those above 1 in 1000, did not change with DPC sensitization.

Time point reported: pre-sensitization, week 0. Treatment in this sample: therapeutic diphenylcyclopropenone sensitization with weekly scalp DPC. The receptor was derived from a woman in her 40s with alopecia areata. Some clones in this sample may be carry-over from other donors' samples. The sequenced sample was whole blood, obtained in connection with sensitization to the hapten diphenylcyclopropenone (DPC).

CDR3 in DNA: TGTGCCAGCAGCTTCGGGACAGGGGGGAATTCACCCCTCCACTTT. Protein sequence: CASSFGTGGNSPLHF. The V call is TRBV7-8, the J call TRBJ1-6; TRBD1 agrees at 11 bases. Germline values: CDR1 SGHVS, CDR2 FQNEAQ. Germline trimming cut 3 bases from V and 7 bases from J; bases unmatched to any gene: 2. This CDR3 contains 15 residues.